Described below is a single T cell receptor (beta chain) sequence and its context. This specimen comes from a study of blood T cell repertoires in COVID-19. V gave up 5 bases and J gave up 3 bases; unmatched junction bases: 3. Germline values: CDR1 LNHDA, CDR2 SQIVND (reference sequence). This CDR3 region has 14 residues. Sequenced by immunoSEQ multiplex PCR; TCRdb stores in-frame clones only, minus some. This sample has about 310,000 clones, with around 87% found just once. The chain joins TRBV19 to TRBJ2-2, with 7 bases fitting TRBD1. What was sequenced was peripheral blood. The TCR originated in a woman in her forties or fifties who had recovered from COVID-19. This CDR3 reads CASSAGQDTGELFF. The CDR3 DNA sequence: TGTGCCAGTAGTGCCGGACAGGACACCGGGGAGCTGTTTTTT.